These 19 T cell receptor beta chains were sequenced from one sample in a study of identical twins. MiXCR was run by TCRdb on the 5' RACE reads, yielding one entry per CDR3 protein. The top ten hold about an eighth of the sample, which has about 790,000 distinct CDR3 sequences, 15% to 20% seen once. These data also formed part of another study, on T cells expressing NK-cell markers.

Input material: PBMCs. These receptors came from a woman aged 18-29 years in good health.

This clonotype showed up just a few times. The chain uses TRBV7-2 and TRBJ2-7, with D possibly matching TRBD1 (7 bases). Between the trimmed V and J ends, which lost 5 bases and 0 bases, there was a span of 14 bases. This CDR3 comprises 15 residues. Germline V gene data show CDR1 as SGHTA and CDR2 as FQGNSA. This chain's CDR3 is CASSAGQSPSYEQYF. CDR3 nucleotide sequence: TGTGCCAGCAGCGCGGGACAGTCCCCCTCCTACGAGCAGTACTTC. Drawing the rest from reference TRBV7-2 and TRBJ2-7, the complete variable domain is GAGVSQSPSNKVTEKGKDVELRCDPISGHTALYWYRQSLGQGLEFLIYFQGNSAPDKSGLPSDRFSAERTGGSVSTLTIQRTQQEDSAVYLCASSAGQSPSYEQYFGPGTRLTVT.

This clonotype was seen only a few times. The chain joins TRBV4-3 to TRBJ1-1; no firm D call. The CDR3 extends over 12 amino acids. CDR1 LGHNA and CDR2 YSLEER come from the germline V gene. Trimming removed 4 bases at V and 5 bases at J, with 8 bases between. The CDR3 region is CASSRGRTEAFF. The CDR3 nucleotides are TGCGCCAGCAGCCGAGGGAGGACTGAAGCTTTCTTT.

This clonotype was counted only a few times. J is TRBJ2-5 and V is TRBV11-2; either TRBD1 or TRBD2 may supply D (5 bases each). Trimming removed 5 bases at V and 2 bases at J, with 15 bases between. The V gene's germline CDR1 is SGHAT and CDR2 FQNNGV. This CDR3 spans 15 amino acids. The CDR3 spells CASSPRWDEQETQYF. Written as DNA, the CDR3 is TGTGCCAGCAGCCCCAGATGGGACGAACAAGAGACCCAGTACTTC.

The table lists this clonotype with a few counts. This sequence joins TRBV10-3 and TRBJ2-7; 7 nucleotides match TRBD1. Germline CDR1 and CDR2: ENHRY and SYGVKD. The V gene end was trimmed by 10 bases and the J gene end by 4 bases; junction bases not matched to a gene: 16. This CDR3 contains 15 residues. The chain's CDR3 is CASGDSKTGQYEQYF. CDR3 sequence (DNA): TGTGCCAGCGGTGATAGTAAGACAGGGCAATACGAGCAGTACTTC.

This clonotype was detected a few times. The genes are TRBV7-9 and TRBJ2-2; D is unclear. There are 14 residues in the CDR3. Between the trimmed V and J ends, which lost 3 bases and 0 bases, there was a span of 5 bases. Per germline, CDR1 SEHNR and CDR2 FQNEAQ (reference sequence). CDR3 nucleotide sequence: TGTGCCAGCAGCTTTGGCACGAACACCGGGGAGCTGTTTTTT. This sequence encodes CASSFGTNTGELFF.

DNA for the CDR3: TGTGCCAGCAGCTCCGGACAGGGACGGCAGCCCCAGCATTTT. Protein sequence: CASSSGQGRQPQHF. The chain combines TRBV7-9 with TRBJ1-5, with 8 bases aligning to TRBD1. CDR1 and CDR2 (germline): SEHNR, FQNEAQ (reference sequence). Trimming removed 4 bases from V and 7 bases from J; junction bases left unmatched: 6. The CDR3 is made up of 14 amino acids.

The chain uses TRBV4-3 and TRBJ2-7, with a possible D match to TRBD2 (6 bases). Trimming cost V 0 bases and J 3 bases, with 12 bases left between them. The germline V gene encodes CDR1 LGHNA and CDR2 YSLEER. The CDR3 sequence is 15 residues long. The CDR3 sequence is CASSQERGGIYEQYF. CDR3 DNA: TGCGCCAGCAGCCAAGAACGAGGCGGGATCTACGAGCAGTACTTC.

This clonotype has only a few counts. The rearrangement uses TRBV19 and TRBJ2-2; possible D gene TRBD1, 6 bases. V was trimmed by 10 bases and J by 6 bases, leaving 15 bases between them. Looked up from germline, CDR1 is LNHDA and CDR2 is SQIVND (reference sequence). This CDR3 comprises 13 residues. The CDR3 is CANPREGAGELFF. CDR3 nucleotides: TGTGCCAACCCACGCGAGGGGGCCGGGGAGCTGTTTTTT.

This clonotype was picked up a small number of times. This sequence joins TRBV10-2 and TRBJ2-7; 7 nucleotides line up with TRBD1. The CDR3 has 15 amino acids. Trimming cost V 7 bases and J 0 bases; bases outside gene matches: 9. Germline CDR1 and CDR2: WSHSY and SAAADI. The CDR3 region is CASTLFRDSSYEQYF. DNA for the CDR3: TGCGCCAGCACCCTGTTCCGGGACAGCTCCTACGAGCAGTACTTC.

V gene TRBV6-5 combines with J gene TRBJ2-5, with no clear D. Trimming removed 11 bases at V and 7 bases at J, with 17 bases between. Germline V gene sequence: CDR1 MNHEY, CDR2 SVGAGI. The CDR3 has 12 amino acids. In DNA form, the CDR3 reads TGTGCCGATAGAGGCGCGTCTTGGACCCAGTACTTC. As protein: CADRGASWTQYF.

The chain links TRBV6-9 to TRBJ2-7; D could derive from TRBD1 or TRBD2 (5 bases each). Germline values: CDR1 MNHGY, CDR2 SVAAGI. V was cut by 7 bases and J by 1 base, with 26 bases left in between. The CDR3 is made up of 18 amino acids. The CDR3 region is CASNTGTTDTSLSYEQYF. In DNA, the CDR3 is TGTGCCAGCAATACCGGGACCACGGATACCTCCTTGTCCTACGAGCAGTACTTC.

The chain recombines TRBV3-1 with TRBJ2-7; no definite D call. This CDR3 comprises 13 residues. The germline CDR1 and CDR2 sequences are LGHDT and YNNKEL (reference sequence). V was shortened by 4 bases and J by 6 bases, with 13 bases between the two germline ends. CDR3 DNA: TGTGCCAGCAGCCCCCTCCAGCGAGGCGAGCAGTACTTC. This sequence encodes CASSPLQRGEQYF.

The chain has TRBV4-3 and TRBJ2-3, with TRBD2 matching 13 bases. The CDR3 has 17 residues. Germline CDR1 and CDR2: LGHNA and YSLEER. V shed 4 bases and J 2 bases; nucleotides not matched to a gene: 6. CDR3 sequence reads: CASSRNGLAGDTDTQYF. CDR3 DNA sequence: TGCGCCAGCAGCCGGAACGGACTAGCGGGAGACACAGATACGCAGTATTTT.

This rearrangement joins TRBV5-6 to TRBJ2-7; 7 nucleotides align to TRBD1. The germline V gene has CDR1 SGHDT and CDR2 YYEEEE. The CDR3 is 16 amino acids. The V segment lost 4 bases and the J segment 2 bases; nucleotides outside the gene matches: 12. The CDR3 protein is CASSNVGQSYTYEQYF. In DNA form, the CDR3 reads TGTGCCAGCAGCAACGTGGGACAGAGCTACACCTACGAGCAGTACTTC.

V is TRBV5-1 and J is TRBJ2-7; tentative D call: TRBD2 (6 bases). There are 14 residues in the CDR3. V was pared by 7 bases and J by 0 bases, with 14 bases between. The V gene's germline CDR1 is SGHRS and CDR2 YFSETQ. CDR3 DNA sequence: TGCGCCAGCTCCCAATGGAGGGCCTCCTACGAGCAGTACTTC. The encoded protein is CASSQWRASYEQYF.

As concerns this clonotype: At one boundary the junction diverges from the germline segment, which might be a read error. The chain carries TRBV7-7 and TRBJ2-2; D is tentatively TRBD1 or TRBD2 (6 bases each). CDR3 length: 16 residues. Germline CDR1 SSHAT, CDR2 FNYEAQ (reference sequence). DNA for the CDR3: TGTGCTAGCAGACGGGGGCCCGACTCAAACACCGGGGAGCTGTTTTTT. The encoded protein is CASRRGPDSNTGELFF.

This sequence joins TRBV6-2 or TRBV6-3 and TRBJ2-7; tentative D call: TRBD1 (6 bases). The CDR3 runs to 20 residues. V was cut by 0 bases and J by 6 bases, with 30 bases left in between. In germline, CDR1 is MNHEY, CDR2 SVGEGT. The CDR3 spells CASSYSGVTNPIRPRGEQYF. The CDR3 DNA reads as TGTGCCAGCAGTTACTCAGGAGTGACTAACCCGATTCGGCCCAGGGGCGAGCAGTACTTC.

This clonotype was seen a handful of times. CDR3 protein: CASSLYRGHQPQHF. The CDR3 coding sequence is TGCGCCAGCAGCCTCTACAGGGGGCATCAGCCCCAGCATTTT. The chain joins TRBV5-1 to TRBJ1-5; 9 nucleotides match TRBD1. Germline CDR1 reads SGHRS; CDR2 reads YFSETQ. Germline trimming cut 4 bases from V and 5 bases from J; bases unmatched to any gene: 4. The CDR3 length is 14 residues. The full variable domain, completed using reference TRBV5-1 and TRBJ1-5, is KAGVTQTPRYLIKTRGQQVTLSCSPISGHRSVSWYQQTPGQGLQFLFEYFSETQRNKGNFPGRFSGRQFSNSRSEMNVSTLELGDSALYLCASSLYRGHQPQHFGDGTRLSIL.

The V gene is TRBV6-1, the J gene TRBJ2-5, with 7 bases fitting TRBD1. There are 13 residues in the CDR3. Germline CDR1 MNHNS, CDR2 SASEGT. With V trimmed by 8 bases and J by 6 bases, 9 bases remained unmatched. In DNA form, the CDR3 reads TGTGCCAGCCGACCGACAGGGATTAAGACCCAGTACTTC. Its protein is CASRPTGIKTQYF.